The 21 T cell receptor beta chains presented below share a single source sample, sequenced in a study of T cells in Graves' hyperthyroidism and ophthalmopathy. The source material, RNA transcripts, was used to amplify TCR beta CDR3 regions. The study used the HTBI primer set for a first-round RT-PCR of the TCR CDR3. From the multiplex PCR reads, TCRdb called clonotypes with MiXCR, one entry per CDR3 protein. The sample lists approximately 560,000 distinct CDR3 sequences, around 14% occurring once. Sample: blood. Receptor source: a woman under 40 with Graves' hyperthyroidism.

This clonotype has more than one count but fewer than ten. This CDR3 is CASSVAEYGDEQYF. The CDR3 region has the DNA TGTGCCAGCAGCGTAGCTGAATACGGAGACGAGCAGTACTTC. V usage is TRBV9 and J usage is TRBJ2-7; D gene ambiguous. There are 14 residues in the CDR3. In germline, CDR1 is SGDLS, CDR2 YYNGEE. V was pared by 0 bases and J by 5 bases, with 12 bases between.

Ten or more counts support this clonotype. The rearrangement links TRBV18 to TRBJ1-1, with D maybe TRBD1 (5 bases). Germline lookup yields CDR1 KGHSH and CDR2 LQKENI. V was shortened by 3 bases and J by 2 bases, with 16 bases between the two germline ends. CDR3 length: 16 amino acids. The CDR3 loop reads CASSPVAGGLNTEAFF. The DNA of the CDR3 is TGTGCCAGCTCACCGGTTGCGGGGGGACTCAACACTGAAGCTTTCTTT.

This clonotype was detected only a few times. The chain carries TRBV3-1 and TRBJ2-1; 9 nucleotides align to TRBD1. The trim removed 6 bases at V and 3 bases at J, leaving 3 bases unmatched. Germline V CDR1 and CDR2: LGHDT, YNNKEL (reference sequence). This CDR3 comprises 14 residues. DNA of the CDR3: TGTGCCAGCAGGGGGACAGGGTTCTACAATGAGCAGTTCTTC. Protein product: CASRGTGFYNEQFF.

This clonotype was observed a handful of times. The V gene is TRBV18, the J gene TRBJ1-5, with a weak D call TRBD1 (6 bases). Trimming stripped 3 bases from V and 7 bases from J, with 13 bases between. The CDR3 is 14 residues long. In germline, CDR1 is KGHSH, CDR2 LQKENI. As DNA, the CDR3 is TGTGCCAGCTCACCTCGACAGGACAGCCAGCCCCAGCATTTT. It specifies CASSPRQDSQPQHF.

This clonotype was picked up a small number of times. The rearrangement uses TRBV20-1 and TRBJ2-2; D not certain. Germline V gene lookup returns CDR1 DFQATT and CDR2 SNEGSKA (reference sequence). The V and J ends lost 5 bases and 2 bases respectively, with 9 bases between them. This CDR3 region has 13 residues. The CDR3 loop is CSAWGPNTGELFF. The CDR3 DNA sequence: TGCAGTGCTTGGGGTCCTAACACCGGGGAGCTGTTTTTT.

This clonotype was observed a single time. This chain joins TRBV28 and TRBJ2-1; 12 nucleotides line up with TRBD2. The CDR3 runs 17 residues. Trimming cost V 0 bases and J 5 bases; bases outside gene matches: 5. The germline V gene encodes CDR1 MDHEN and CDR2 SYDVKM. The DNA for the CDR3 is TGTGCCAGCAGTTTATGGACTAGCGGGAGTCGGGACAATGAGCAGTTCTTC. Protein: CASSLWTSGSRDNEQFF.

This rearrangement joins TRBV2 to TRBJ2-1; 16 bases are shared with TRBD2. Germline CDR1 reads SNHLY; CDR2 reads FYNNEI. Trimming took 4 bases from V and 6 from J; bases not matched to a gene: 3. The CDR3 length is 16 residues. The CDR3 DNA reads TGTGCCAGCAGTGGGGGACTAGCGGGAGGGTTCAATGAGCAGTTCTTC. It codes for CASSGGLAGGFNEQFF. The full variable domain, its missing parts supplied by reference TRBV2 and TRBJ2-1, is EPEVTQTPSHQVTQMGQEVILRCVPISNHLYFYWYRQILGQKVEFLVSFYNNEISEKSEIFDDQFSVERPDGSNFTLKIRSTKLEDSAMYFCASSGGLAGGFNEQFFGPGTRLTVL.

This chain connects TRBV27 to TRBJ2-3; 7 bases match TRBD1. V lost 8 bases and J lost 5; bases outside the gene matches: 13. Germline V gene lookup returns CDR1 MNHEY and CDR2 SMNVEV (reference sequence). The CDR3 sequence is 15 residues long. The CDR3 is CASWYTGAGIDTQYF. CDR3 bases: TGTGCCAGCTGGTACACAGGGGCTGGGATAGATACGCAGTATTTT.

There are a few counts of this clonotype. The chain employs TRBV4-3 and TRBJ2-3; TRBD2 matches 10 bases. The germline gives CDR1 LGHNA, CDR2 YSLEER. V dropped 2 bases and J dropped 1; count of bases not matched to a gene: 3. The CDR3 contains 16 residues. The CDR3 here is CASSQTGTSGTDTQYF. In nucleotides, the CDR3 is TGCGCCAGCAGCCAAACCGGGACTAGCGGCACAGATACGCAGTATTTT.

This clonotype has only a few counts. CDR3 amino acids: CASSLEGFGRRSRIGIGYTF. The CDR3 DNA is TGCGCCAGCAGCTTGGAGGGCTTTGGTCGTCGGAGTCGCATCGGGATCGGCTACACCTTC. V is TRBV5-1 and J is TRBJ1-2; no definite D call. The CDR3 length is 20 residues. Germline CDR1 and CDR2: SGHRS and YFSETQ. The ends were cut back, 0 bases at V and 8 bases at J, with 32 bases in the middle.

This clonotype was seen only a few times. The chain recombines TRBV11-2 with TRBJ2-3, with a weak D call TRBD2 (6 bases). V lost 3 bases and J 4 bases, leaving 11 bases between the germline ends. The CDR3 runs 14 residues. Germline values: CDR1 SGHAT, CDR2 FQNNGV. The CDR3 reads CASSFTGSADTQYF. CDR3 DNA: TGTGCCAGCAGCTTTACCGGGAGCGCAGATACGCAGTATTTT.

This clonotype was counted ten times or more. The chain carries TRBV30 and TRBJ2-1; 9 bases align to TRBD2. The V gene end was trimmed by 2 bases and the J gene end by 6 bases; junction bases not matched to a gene: 11. Germline values: CDR1 GTSNPN, CDR2 SVGIG (reference sequence). This CDR3 is 16 amino acids long. This CDR3 reads CAWSPHSGRGGNEQFF. In DNA form, the CDR3 reads TGTGCCTGGAGTCCCCATAGCGGGAGAGGGGGCAATGAGCAGTTCTTC.

This clonotype was counted many times. The rearrangement uses TRBV28 and TRBJ2-7; 10 nucleotides align to TRBD1. Unmatched junction bases numbered 5, after V lost 5 bases and J lost 1 base. The CDR3 loop spans 15 amino acids. Germline-derived CDR1 and CDR2 are MDHEN and SYDVKM. Written as DNA, the CDR3 is TGTGCCAGCAGTAAGACAGGGGGCCAGTCCTACGAGCAGTACTTC. This codes for CASSKTGGQSYEQYF.

This clonotype was counted ten times or more. This chain joins TRBV6-2 or TRBV6-3 and TRBJ2-3; the match to TRBD2 covers 12 bases. The CDR3 totals 19 residues. J gave up 5 bases and V 1 base, and 13 bases lay outside the gene matches. Germline V gives CDR1 MNHEY, CDR2 SVGEGT. Written as DNA, the CDR3 is TGTGCCAGCAGTTACTTTCTCGCCCGGCGACTAGCGGGAGTAGATACGCAGTATTTT. This encodes CASSYFLARRLAGVDTQYF.

The V and J genes are TRBV14 and TRBJ2-7; D gene unclear. The CDR3 has 17 residues. CDR1 is SGHDN and CDR2 is FVKESK in the germline V gene. The V end lost 4 bases, the J end lost 3 bases, and 22 bases lay between the germline ends. The CDR3 is CASSPGAGKVDLYEQYF. In DNA, the CDR3 is TGTGCCAGCAGCCCTGGAGCAGGAAAGGTGGATCTCTACGAGCAGTACTTC.

Many counts were recorded for this clonotype. The genes are TRBV28 and TRBJ2-3, with D maybe TRBD2 (6 bases). The CDR3 is made up of 15 amino acids. The germline CDR1 and CDR2 sequences are MDHEN and SYDVKM. V was pared by 4 bases and J by 5 bases, with 16 bases between. Here the CDR3 DNA reads TGTGCCAGCAGTTCCAACCCGGGACTCCAAGATACGCAGTATTTT. Protein sequence: CASSSNPGLQDTQYF.

This clonotype was seen ten or more times. J is TRBJ2-3 and V is TRBV7-6, with 8 bases that match TRBD2. Trimming at V came to 1 base and at J to 6 bases, leaving 9 bases not matched to a gene. The CDR3 length is 16 residues. CDR1 and CDR2 (germline): SGHVS, FNYEAQ. CDR3 in amino acids: CASSLGSGTTSDTQYF. The DNA of the CDR3 is TGTGCCAGCAGCTTAGGTAGCGGGACTACATCGGATACGCAGTATTTT.

A few counts support this clonotype. V and J are TRBV18 and TRBJ1-2, with a possible D match to TRBD1 (5 bases). Trimming took 3 bases from V and 3 from J, leaving 17 bases between them. Germline V gene data show CDR1 as KGHSH and CDR2 as LQKENI. The CDR3 sequence is 16 residues long. The DNA for the CDR3 is TGTGCCAGCTCACCGGGACGGACCCACGGGGACTATGGCTACACCTTC. It codes for CASSPGRTHGDYGYTF.

The table lists this clonotype with many counts. V usage is TRBV29-1 and J usage is TRBJ2-6; a weak D match, TRBD2 (6 bases). V lost 4 bases, J lost 4 bases, and 8 bases lay in between. The germline gives CDR1 SQVTM, CDR2 ANQGSEA. The CDR3 covers 13 residues. CDR3 DNA: TGCAGCGTTGGGGACTCCGGGGCCAACGTCCTGACTTTC. It yields the protein CSVGDSGANVLTF. Complete variable domain (other parts from reference TRBV29-1 and TRBJ2-6): SAVISQKPSRDICQRGTSLTIQCQVDSQVTMMFWYRQQPGQSLTLIATANQGSEATYESGFVIDKFPISRPNLTFSTLTVSNMSPEDSSIYLCSVGDSGANVLTFGAGSRLTVL.

The chain recombines TRBV12-3 or TRBV12-4 with TRBJ2-2; TRBD2 might be the D (7 bases). V gave up 7 bases and J gave up 6 bases, with 12 bases separating them. CDR3 length: 13 amino acids. The CDR3 sequence is CASMGGAPGELFF. CDR3 in DNA: TGTGCCAGCATGGGGGGGGCTCCCGGGGAGCTGTTTTTT.

This clonotype was observed many times. The genes are TRBV6-1 and TRBJ1-1; TRBD1 aligns across 8 bases. The CDR3 length is 16 residues. Germline V lookup: CDR1 MNHNS, CDR2 SASEGT. With V trimmed by 7 bases and J by 0 bases, 10 bases remained unmatched. CDR3 in amino acids: CASMRDRRPLNTEAFF. The CDR3 nucleotides are TGTGCCAGCATGAGGGACAGGAGACCTTTGAACACTGAAGCTTTCTTT.